What follows are 10 T cell receptor beta chains derived from one specimen sequenced in a study of identical twins (dated by TCRdb to 2016 to 2018). Library preparation employed 5' RACE. Instrument used: Illumina HiSeq 2000. TCRdb reworked the public reads: Q25 trimming with fastp, MiXCR clone assembly, productive beta chains retained. Under each unique CDR3 protein, matching rows form one entry showing the most common genes and DNA. Across this sample there are around 1.7 million distinct CDR3 sequences, with 32% seen only once. Jointly, the top ten make up around 0.25% of the sample. Sequencing was performed on cord blood. These receptors all come from a newborn girl in good health.

V is TRBV14 and J is TRBJ2-1; TRBD1 aligns across 9 bases. V shed 7 bases, J shed 4 bases, and the junction held 2 bases outside the gene matches. CDR3 size: 13 residues. The germline V gene encodes CDR1 SGHDN and CDR2 FVKESK. CDR3: CASKGTGYNEQFF. The CDR3 DNA is TGTGCCAGCAAGGGGACAGGGTACAATGAGCAGTTCTTC.

The chain joins TRBV12-3 or TRBV12-4 to TRBJ2-3; D unclear. CDR3 length: 14 amino acids. The germline V and J ends were trimmed by 6 bases and 2 bases, with 12 bases remaining between them. The CDR3 sequence is CASSPRTYTDTQYF. DNA of the CDR3: TGTGCCAGCAGCCCAAGGACGTACACAGATACGCAGTATTTT.

The chain links TRBV11-2 to TRBJ2-1, with 9 bases fitting TRBD2. Germline V lookup: CDR1 SGHAT, CDR2 FQNNGV. Unmatched junction bases numbered 8, after V lost 5 bases and J lost 6 bases. The length of the CDR3 is 15 residues. The chain's CDR3 is CASSGIAGDGNEQFF. CDR3 DNA sequence: TGTGCCAGCAGCGGTATAGCGGGAGATGGCAATGAGCAGTTCTTC.

This clonotype has only a few counts. The rearrangement joins TRBV18 to TRBJ2-5; 10 bases are shared with TRBD2. The assigned J gene may be wrong: the sequence end matches TRBJ2-7 better. Germline lookup yields CDR1 KGHSH and CDR2 LQKENI. The CDR3 totals 14 residues. This chain's CDR3 is CASSPLGTSDEQYF. In DNA, the CDR3 is TGTGCCAGCTCACCACTAGGGACTAGCGACGAGCAGTACTTC.

The V and J genes are TRBV5-8 and TRBJ2-1, with unresolved D. Germline V gene lookup returns CDR1 SGHTS and CDR2 YDEGEE. The CDR3 covers 12 residues. Trimming pared 4 bases from V and 10 bases from J, leaving 12 bases between. CDR3 nucleotides: TGTGCCAGCAGCCCGGGCAGCCTGGAGCAGTTCTTC. Translating gives CASSPGSLEQFF.

This clonotype was picked up a small number of times. The chain joins TRBV5-1 to TRBJ2-5, with D maybe TRBD2 (6 bases). V dropped 0 bases and J dropped 2 bases, with 11 bases sitting between them. Germline values: CDR1 SGHRS, CDR2 YFSETQ. The CDR3 is made up of 15 amino acids. CDR3 protein: CASSLEGGAQETQYF. For the CDR3, the DNA is TGCGCCAGCAGCTTGGAGGGCGGGGCTCAAGAGACCCAGTACTTC.

This chain joins TRBV5-6 and TRBJ1-5, with 10 bases aligning to TRBD1. The germline V gene encodes CDR1 SGHDT and CDR2 YYEEEE. The CDR3 is 16 amino acids. V gave up 3 bases and J gave up 2 bases; unmatched junction bases: 5. CDR3 amino acids: CASSSTGGRGNQPQHF. DNA of the CDR3: TGTGCCAGCAGCTCGACAGGGGGCCGTGGCAATCAGCCCCAGCATTTT.

The CDR3 loop reads CASAGDHSPLHF. The DNA for the CDR3 is TGTGCCAGCGCAGGGGATCATTCACCCCTCCACTTT. The J gene is TRBJ1-6, the V gene TRBV12-3 or TRBV12-4; perhaps TRBD1 as D (6 bases). Trimming left V 8 bases short and J 8 bases short, with 10 bases between. The CDR3 has 12 amino acids.

The chain uses TRBV5-1 and TRBJ2-2; D unresolved. V was pared by 5 bases and J by 4 bases, with 6 bases between. Germline lookup yields CDR1 SGHRS and CDR2 YFSETQ. The CDR3 has 12 amino acids. The DNA for the CDR3 is TGCGCCAGCAGGACATCCACCGGGGAGCTGTTTTTT. As protein: CASRTSTGELFF.

This clonotype was detected many times. This chain connects TRBV10-3 to TRBJ1-2; 10 bases are a match to TRBD1. The CDR3 sequence is 14 residues long. V gave up 4 bases and J gave up 3 bases; unmatched junction bases: 2. Germline V gene data show CDR1 as ENHRY and CDR2 as SYGVKD. CDR3 loop: CAISGQGADYGYTF. CDR3 sequence (DNA): TGTGCCATCAGTGGACAGGGGGCGGACTATGGCTACACCTTC.